The source of this TCR beta chain is a study of shared clonotypes between healthy human individuals. The wider study: A couple of women and a few men aged 18 to 49 served as donors. General study results and limits: Approximately 4.6% of naive CD4 clonotypes were common to several donors. Clonotype sharing among donors likely depends on sequencing depth.

The CDR3 runs 15 residues. The V gene's germline CDR1 is MNHEY and CDR2 SMNVEV (reference sequence). The J segment lost 6 bases and the V segment lost 5 bases, leaving 11 bases of the junction unmatched. Method: immunoSEQ multiplex PCR; TCRdb's copy keeps in-frame clones and lacks some. The sample contains more than 550,000 clones, 90% to 95% of which appear only once. The naive CD8 subset, CD45RO-negative cells positively selected for CCR7, excluded terminally differentiated effector memory CD45RA+ cells. Only Caucasian adults living in Nashville, Tennessee served as donors. In the case of this clone: Its specificity is unknown.

This chain connects TRBV27 to TRBJ2-7; 9 bases line up with TRBD1. This receptor was taken from a man younger than 40 in good health. The sequenced sample was naive CD8+ T cells sorted from blood. The CDR3 DNA sequence: TGTGCCAGCAGTCCGTCCGGGACAGGGCTAGGCGAGCAGTACTTC. Translated: CASSPSGTGLGEQYF.